The source of this T cell receptor (beta chain) is a study of blood T cell repertoires in COVID-19. This clone was seen a handful of times. Repertoires were generated with immunoSEQ multiplex PCR, while TCRdb's copy carries only in-frame clones and drops some. The sample gives under 200,000 clones, approximately 83% of which show up once; less than 2% is in the top ten. The CDR3 contains 14 residues. CDR1 is SGDLS and CDR2 is YYNGEE in the germline V gene. V dropped 3 bases and J dropped 1 base, with 10 bases sitting between them. The sequencing input was peripheral blood. The sequence derives from a human donor in a cohort sampled during active COVID-19. The gene calls are TRBV9 and TRBJ1-1; D may be TRBD1 (6 bases). Here the CDR3 reads CASSADRQNTEAFF. In DNA, the CDR3 is TGTGCCAGCAGCGCGGACAGACAGAACACTGAAGCTTTCTTT.